This note documents a single T cell receptor beta chain sequence. Its antigen is still unknown. One base away there is no much larger clone; base qualities are not given. RNA from unsorted whole blood was extracted with TRIzol reagent, and germline DNA was obtained with the DNeasy Blood & Tissue kit. At the time of sampling, the patients had chronic HBV infection and had not received any treatment. Before surgery, about 4 milliliters of peripheral blood were collected into K2EDTA tubes. Starting from around 500 ng total RNA, TCRbeta-specific cDNA was produced by reverse transcription with a constant-region primer and ProtoScript II reverse transcriptase. Three nested multiplex PCR rounds, following a slightly modified ARM-PCR procedure, were used to build the TCRbeta libraries. The first two PCR rounds used multiplex TRBV1-TRBV30 forward primers with a Cbeta reverse primer, each for about 10 cycles. Sample barcodes and Illumina adapters were added in a final 25-cycle PCR using Deep VentR polymerase. Amplicons of 200-500 bp were gel-purified with a QIAquick gel extraction kit before sequencing. An Illumina HiSeq 2500 was used to sequence the TCRbeta amplicons with 250-bp paired-end reads. In the source study's methods: Reads were quality-trimmed with Trimmomatic v0.33, and paired reads were merged with FLASH v1.2.11 to recover full CDR3 sequences. V, D and J germline segments were assigned to the rearranged TCRbeta sequences using MiGEC v1.2.1b. VDJtools v1.0.0 computed clonotype statistics and Shannon-Wiener diversity indices. To cut down on sampling bias, every analysis after diversity analysis relied on just the 250 most abundant clonotypes from each sample. The public sequencing data were trimmed at Q25 with fastp and processed into clonotypes with MiXCR by TCRdb, which kept only in-frame beta chains. CDR3 protein sequences are deduplicated, and each keeps its most common genes and DNA. TCRdb, not the original authors, processed these V and J calls. This sample gives roughly 330,000 distinct CDR3 sequences in total; less than 65% of them show up just once. The top ten constitute about 6% of the sample.

V is pruned by 7 bases and J by 7 bases, leaving 7 bases of the junction without a gene match. From the cysteine up to the phenylalanine, the CDR3 has a length of 13 residues. Left in the record is the CDR3 DNA by itself, 39 bases read in frame from the first base. Sequences MNHNS (CDR1) and SASEGT (CDR2) are obtained from the germline V gene. The sample is drawn from a study of tumor-infiltrating lymphocytes in primary liver carcinoma (dated by TCRdb to 2017 to 2019). Study-level background: Between late 2015 and 2016, 4 or 5 patients in China with histopathologically diagnosed primary liver carcinoma had surgical resection. Of the five patients, three men and two women aged 30 to 69 years, four had hepatocellular carcinoma and one had combined HCC and intrahepatic cholangiocarcinoma. Reproducibility between technical replicate repertoires was high, with correlation coefficients above 0.95 and mean shared-clone rates approximately 0.9. A total of roughly 35 specimens from 5 patients went through TCRbeta repertoire sequencing, namely 25 tumor regions, 5 adjacent noncancerous liver tissues and 5 peripheral blood samples. Each sample produced roughly 3.5 to 8 million productive TCRbeta reads, and read depth showed no significant difference between tissue types. The five patients had tumors of stage T1-T3 N0M0, with maximum diameters ranging from about 4.2 to 10 cm. For each liver tumor, the study sampled five regions along with adjacent normal tissue and blood, and applied TCRbeta repertoire sequencing, expression microarrays and whole-exome sequencing.

Broader findings and caveats from the paper: With just a few patients in the study, the authors point out that the findings should be validated in a larger study. A significantly larger repertoire fraction was made up by the top 250 clones in tumors than in blood (p = 0.039). Only the TCR beta chain was sequenced, so true repertoire diversity is likely underestimated because unpaired alpha chains were not captured. Consistent with antigen-driven expansion, pairs of tumor regions showed higher repertoire overlap (mean about 36%) than either tumor-adjacent pairs (roughly 17%) or tumor-blood pairs (approximately 14%). Since the samples were bulk and unsorted, there was no way to compare CD4+ and CD8+ T cell repertoires.

This TCR was recovered from a man in his forties or fifties with primary liver carcinoma and hepatitis B virus infection. The chain is encoded by TRBV6-1 joined to TRBJ1-3; the central 7 bases match TRBD1. The specimen sequenced was peripheral blood. Read as DNA, the sequence is TGTGCCAGCATTGACAGGGTCCGTAACACCATATATTTT. This encodes CASIDRVRNTIYF.